Listed below are T cell receptor beta chains from one sample, sequenced in a study of blood T cell repertoires in COVID-19. Clones were sequenced by immunoSEQ multiplex PCR, and TCRdb holds only the in-frame ones, with some missing. The sample has about 230,000 clones, less than 90% seen once. Sequencing input: peripheral blood. The source is a woman in her seventies with active or convalescent COVID-19. The CDR3 runs from the conserved cysteine through the conserved F or W. A D gene is named only where the DNA matches it firmly. Clone size, where shown, is once, few, many, or a class for clones that have expanded.

TRBJ2-1,few,NA,TRBV7-2,TGTGCCAGCAGCTTACGACTACCCAATGAGCAGTTCTTC,CASSLRLPNEQFF
TRBJ2-1,NA,TRBD2,TRBV7-9,TGTGCCAGCAGCTCCGGGACTAGCTCTGAGCAGTTCTTC,CASSSGTSSEQFF
TRBJ1-2,NA,TRBD1,TRBV5-1,TGCGCCAGCAGCCTAGACCCGGACAGGGTCTATGGCTACACCTTC,CASSLDPDRVYGYTF
TRBJ1-6,few,NA,TRBV5-5,TGTGCCAGCAGCTTGACACAGAATAATTCACCCCTCCACTTT,CASSLTQNNSPLHF
TRBJ1-1,NA,TRBD1,TRBV9,TGTGCCAGCAGCCCAGGGACAGGCCTGAACACTGAAGCTTTCTTT,CASSPGTGLNTEAFF
TRBJ1-6,once,NA,TRBV30,TGTGCCTGGAGTGACGGGGGCTATAATTCACCCCTCCACTTT,CAWSDGGYNSPLHF
TRBJ2-1,NA,NA,TRBV27,TGTGCCAGCAGTTTAGAGGGATCCTACAATGAGCAGTTCTTC,CASSLEGSYNEQFF
TRBJ2-7,NA,NA,TRBV28,TGTGCCAGCACCTCCGGGGCCTACGAGCAGTACTTC,CASTSGAYEQYF
TRBJ1-2,NA,NA,TRBV30,TGTGCCTGGAGTGTTAATCGTTATGGCTACACCTTC,CAWSVNRYGYTF
TRBJ2-7,NA,NA,TRBV29-1,TGCAGCGTTGCGCCCAGCGCCTACGAGCAGTACTTC,CSVAPSAYEQYF
TRBJ1-4,NA,NA,TRBV2,TGTGCCAGCAGGGTACAGTCAACTAATGAAAAACTGTTTTTT,CASRVQSTNEKLFF
TRBJ1-1,NA,NA,TRBV7-9,TGTGCCAGCAGCGACCTCAGGATTGGAGGAGCTTTCTTT,CASSDLRIGGAFF
TRBJ2-7,once,TRBD1,TRBV13,TGTGCCAGCAGCGGACAGGGACCGATCTCCTACGAGCAGTACTTC,CASSGQGPISYEQYF
TRBJ1-2,NA,NA,TRBV11-1,TGTGCCAGCAGCTTATCAGGCCTGGTTGGTGGCTCGGGCTACACCTTC,CASSLSGLVGGSGYTF
TRBJ1-1,NA,NA,TRBV7-9,TGTGCCAGCAGCTTAGAGTGGAGGGGCACTGAAGCTTTCTTT,CASSLEWRGTEAFF
TRBJ2-1,NA,TRBD2,TRBV4-2,TGTGCCAGCAGCCCTCGACTAGCGGGGGGGCAATTTGAGCAGTTCTTC,CASSPRLAGGQFEQFF
TRBJ2-5,NA,NA,TRBV5-1,TGCGCCAGCAGCGGTACAGGGCATCAAGAGACCCAGTACTTC,CASSGTGHQETQYF
TRBJ1-2,NA,NA,TRBV10-3,TGTGCCATCAGGAGGTCAGGGGTGGGGACCTATGGCTACACCTTC,CAIRRSGVGTYGYTF
TRBJ1-2,NA,NA,TRBV18,TGTGCCAGCTCACCCTCGATTCGGACGGGGAATGGCTACACCTTC,CASSPSIRTGNGYTF
TRBJ2-7,NA,NA,TRBV30,TGTGCCTGGAGTGTCAGGGGGGACGAGCAGTACTTC,CAWSVRGDEQYF
TRBJ1-6,NA,NA,TRBV6-5,TGTGCCAGCAGTTACGTGCGCACCAATTCACCCCTCCACTTT,CASSYVRTNSPLHF
TRBJ1-1,NA,TRBD1,TRBV7-9,TGTGCCAGCAGCTCCGGACAGGGGAACACTGAAGCTTTCTTT,CASSSGQGNTEAFF
TRBJ1-2,few,TRBD1,TRBV27,TGTGCCAGCAGTTTCTCATTCAGGGGGGATTATGGCTACACCTTC,CASSFSFRGDYGYTF
TRBJ1-6,few,TRBD1,TRBV27,TGTGCCAGCAGTTTAGGGACAGGGAATTCACCCCTCCACTTT,CASSLGTGNSPLHF
TRBJ2-1,NA,TRBD2,TRBV3-1/TRBV3-2,TGTGCCAGCAGCCAAGTGGCGGGAGCAAGGAATGAGCAGTTCTTC,CASSQVAGARNEQFF
TRBJ2-3,NA,TRBD2,TRBV4-1,TGCGCCAGCAGCCAAGATGCAGGCGGGGGGGCCTTCTTTACCTCTGATACGCAGTATTTT,CASSQDAGGGAFFTSDTQYF
TRBJ1-1,NA,TRBD1,TRBV7-9,TGTGCCAGCAGCTTAAGGGGACAGGCGGCAACTGAAGCTTTCTTT,CASSLRGQAATEAFF
TRBJ1-6,few,NA,TRBV6-2/TRBV6-3,TGTGCCAGCAGTAACTCCCTCAGGGTTTCACCCCTCCACTTT,CASSNSLRVSPLHF
TRBJ1-6,NA,TRBD1,TRBV27,TGTGCCAGCAGTTTTTCTTCTCTCCCGACAGGGAATAATTCACCCCTCCACTTT,CASSFSSLPTGNNSPLHF
TRBJ2-2,NA,NA,TRBV21-1,TGTGCCAGCACAAAAGGACTAGCTGGCACCGGGGAGCTGTTTTTT,CASTKGLAGTGELFF
TRBJ2-3,NA,TRBD2,TRBV9,TGTGCCAGCAGCGTAGAACGAACGGGGGGGAGACCAGATACGCAGTATTTT,CASSVERTGGRPDTQYF
TRBJ1-5,NA,TRBD1,TRBV10-2,TGCGCCAGCAGTGAATTAACAGGGGTCCAGCCCCAGCATTTT,CASSELTGVQPQHF
TRBJ1-2,NA,NA,TRBV5-5,TGTGCCAGCAGCTTGGTAGCTGCGGACTATGGCTACACCTTC,CASSLVAADYGYTF
TRBJ1-1,NA,NA,TRBV21-1,TGTGCCAGCAGCAAATCCAGCGGGACAGGGAGGACTGAAGCTTTCTTT,CASSKSSGTGRTEAFF
TRBJ2-1,NA,TRBD2,TRBV18,TGTGCCAGCTCAGGGGGGAGCGGGAGCGACAATGAGCAGTTCTTC,CASSGGSGSDNEQFF
TRBJ2-7,NA,TRBD2,TRBV3-1/TRBV3-2,TGTGCCAGCAGCCAGGGGACTAGCGGGTCGCTCCAGTACGAGCAGTACTTC,CASSQGTSGSLQYEQYF
TRBJ2-2,NA,TRBD1,TRBV19,TGTGCCAGTAGAGTCCAGGGGGCATCCGGGGAGCTGTTTTTT,CASRVQGASGELFF
TRBJ1-5,NA,NA,TRBV19,TGTGCCAGTAACGAGGGCACACTCAATCAGCCCCAGCATTTT,CASNEGTLNQPQHF
TRBJ2-5,NA,TRBD2,TRBV9,TGTGCCAGCAGCGTAGACGGGACTAGCGGGGGTCAAGAGACCCAGTACTTC,CASSVDGTSGGQETQYF
TRBJ1-1,NA,NA,TRBV9,TGTGCCAGCGGCCCACAGGGCCGGAACACTGAAGCTTTCTTT,CASGPQGRNTEAFF
TRBJ1-2,NA,TRBD1,TRBV24-1,TGTGCCACCAGGTCTTGCTCAGGGGGCTCAAAAGTTAACTATGGCTACACCTTC,CATRSCSGGSKVNYGYTF
TRBJ1-1,NA,NA,TRBV7-2,TGTGCCAGCAGCTTCCGGAGACAGGTGAACACTGAAGCTTTCTTT,CASSFRRQVNTEAFF
TRBJ2-7,NA,NA,TRBV5-1,TGCGCCAGCAGCTTCGGGAGCTCCTACGAGCAGTACTTC,CASSFGSSYEQYF
TRBJ2-2,NA,NA,TRBV2,TGTGCCAGCAGTGAAGGGAGGACAGAAGGATGGGAGCTGTTTTTT,CASSEGRTEGWELFF
TRBJ1-2,NA,NA,TRBV2,TGTGCCAGCAGTGATCCAGGGCTCTATGGCTACACCTTC,CASSDPGLYGYTF
TRBJ1-5,few,NA,TRBV12-3/TRBV12-4,TGTGCCAGCAGTTTGTCGGGAAGTGGGCCCCAGCATTTT,CASSLSGSGPQHF
TRBJ2-7,NA,TRBD2,TRBV27,TGTGCCAGCAGTAATAGCGGGAGCTTGGTCGAGCAGTACTTC,CASSNSGSLVEQYF
TRBJ2-3,few,NA,TRBV4-1,TGCGCCAGCAGCCAAGACAGGGCTAGCGCAGATACGCAGTATTTT,CASSQDRASADTQYF
TRBJ2-1,NA,TRBD2,TRBV30,TGTGCCTGGAGTGGGGCAGCGGTAGCGGGGGGAGGATACAATGAGCAGTTCTTC,CAWSGAAVAGGGYNEQFF
TRBJ1-6,NA,TRBD1,TRBV2,TGTGCCAGCACCCGGGAGGGACAGGGGTATTCACCCCTCCACTTT,CASTREGQGYSPLHF
TRBJ2-4,NA,NA,TRBV27,TGTGCCAGCAGTCCCCCGCCGGCGCTGAGGACCAAAAACATTCAGTACTTC,CASSPPPALRTKNIQYF